This T cell receptor beta chain stems from a study of blood T cell repertoires in COVID-19. The ends were cut back, 2 bases at V and 6 bases at J, with 26 bases in the middle. The CDR3 runs 18 residues. Germline V gene lookup returns CDR1 KGHSH and CDR2 LQKENI. The table came from immunoSEQ multiplex PCR; TCRdb's copy has only in-frame clones and leaves some out. Here the sample spans around 250,000 clones, 70% to 90% being singletons. The clonotype originates from a man between 18 and 35 years old with active or convalescent COVID-19. The V gene is TRBV18, the J gene TRBJ2-7; maybe TRBD1 (6 bases). What was sequenced was peripheral blood. CDR3 protein: CASSPFIQGAFDLGEQYF. In DNA form, the CDR3 reads TGTGCCAGCTCACCATTTATACAGGGAGCATTCGATCTGGGCGAGCAGTACTTC.